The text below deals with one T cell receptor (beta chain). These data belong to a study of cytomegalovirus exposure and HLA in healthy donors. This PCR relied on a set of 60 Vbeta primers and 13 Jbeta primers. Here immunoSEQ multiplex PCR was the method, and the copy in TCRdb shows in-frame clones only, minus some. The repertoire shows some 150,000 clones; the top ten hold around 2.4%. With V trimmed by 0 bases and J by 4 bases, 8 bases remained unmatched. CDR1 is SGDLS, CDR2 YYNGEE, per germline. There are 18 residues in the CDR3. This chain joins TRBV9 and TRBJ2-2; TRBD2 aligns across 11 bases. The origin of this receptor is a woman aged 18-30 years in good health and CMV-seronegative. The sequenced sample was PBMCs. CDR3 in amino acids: CASSVGVSGRAGTGELFF. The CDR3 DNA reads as TGTGCCAGCAGCGTAGGGGTTAGCGGGAGGGCGGGCACCGGGGAGCTGTTTTTT. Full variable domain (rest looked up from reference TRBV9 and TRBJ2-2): DSGVTQTPKHLITATGQRVTLRCSPRSGDLSVYWYQQSLDQGLQFLIQYYNGEERAKGNILERFSAQQFPDLHSELNLSSLELGDSALYFCASSVGVSGRAGTGELFFGEGSRLTVL.